This T cell receptor beta chain appears in the sequencing data of a study of blood T cell repertoires in COVID-19. Original processing methods: Nucleated cell counts were estimated from reference gene primer amplification. Produced via immunoSEQ multiplex PCR; TCRdb's table is partial and in-frame only. V, J and clone size are taken as reported in that table, and D and trimming were inferred from the DNA itself. The table lists around 120,000 clones, about nine tenths of them singletons. The CDR3 extends over 18 amino acids. From germline, CDR1 is WNHNN and CDR2 SYGVQD (reference sequence). V dropped 0 bases and J dropped 2; count of bases not matched to a gene: 8.

V and J are TRBV10-1 and TRBJ2-3, with TRBD2 matching 10 bases. The sequenced sample consisted of peripheral blood. The source is a man aged 70 or older who had recovered from COVID-19. CDR3 residues: CASSESIFLAGATDTQYF. CDR3 bases: TGCGCCAGCAGTGAGTCGATTTTCCTAGCGGGGGCCACAGATACGCAGTATTTT.